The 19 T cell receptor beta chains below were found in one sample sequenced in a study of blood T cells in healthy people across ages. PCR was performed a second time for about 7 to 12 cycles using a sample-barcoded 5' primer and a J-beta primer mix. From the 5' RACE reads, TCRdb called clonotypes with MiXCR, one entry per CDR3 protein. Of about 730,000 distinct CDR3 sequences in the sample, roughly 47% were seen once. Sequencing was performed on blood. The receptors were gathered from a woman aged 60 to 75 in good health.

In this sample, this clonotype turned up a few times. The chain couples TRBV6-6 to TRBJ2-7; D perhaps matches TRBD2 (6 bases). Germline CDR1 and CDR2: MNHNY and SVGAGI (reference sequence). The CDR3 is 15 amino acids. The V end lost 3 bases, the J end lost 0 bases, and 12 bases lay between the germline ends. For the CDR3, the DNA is TGTGCCAGCAGTTATGGGGGGACGGTCTCCTACGAGCAGTACTTC. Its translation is CASSYGGTVSYEQYF.

The CDR3 loop reads CATSRGWQGAADTQYF. In DNA, the CDR3 is TGTGCCACCAGCAGAGGATGGCAGGGGGCCGCAGATACGCAGTATTTT. The V call is TRBV15, the J call TRBJ2-3, with 8 bases aligning to TRBD1. Germline-derived CDR1 and CDR2 are LNHNV and YYDKDF (reference sequence). The CDR3 consists of 16 residues. Losses at the gene ends were 1 base for V and 4 bases for J; bases not matched to a gene: 7. The whole variable domain, filled in from reference TRBV15 and TRBJ2-3, reads DAMVIQNPRYQVTQFGKPVTLSCSQTLNHNVMYWYQQKSSQAPKLLFHYYDKDFNNEADTPDNFQSRRPNTSFCFLDIRSPGLGDTAMYLCATSRGWQGAADTQYFGPGTRLTVL.

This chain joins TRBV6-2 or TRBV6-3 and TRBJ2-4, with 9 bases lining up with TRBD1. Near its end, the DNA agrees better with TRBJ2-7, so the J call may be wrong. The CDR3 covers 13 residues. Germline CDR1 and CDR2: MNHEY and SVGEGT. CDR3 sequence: CATHRDREIEQYF. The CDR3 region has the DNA TGTGCCACCCACCGGGACAGGGAAATCGAGCAGTACTTC.

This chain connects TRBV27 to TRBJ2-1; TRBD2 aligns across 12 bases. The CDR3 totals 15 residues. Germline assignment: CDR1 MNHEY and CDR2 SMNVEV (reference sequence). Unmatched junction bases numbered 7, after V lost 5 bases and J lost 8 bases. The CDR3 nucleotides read TGTGCCAGCAGTCCCCTAGCGGGAGGGAGGGATGAGCAGTTCTTC. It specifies CASSPLAGGRDEQFF.

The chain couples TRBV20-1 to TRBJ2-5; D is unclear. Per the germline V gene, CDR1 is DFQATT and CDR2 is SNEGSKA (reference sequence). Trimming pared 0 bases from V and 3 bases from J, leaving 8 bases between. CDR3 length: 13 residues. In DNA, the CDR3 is TGCAGTGCTAGAGATCTGGCGGAAGAGACCCAGTACTTC. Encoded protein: CSARDLAEETQYF.

The DNA of the CDR3 is TGTGCCATCTCCGACAGGGGGCAGGGAGATACGCAGTATTTT. Its protein is CAISDRGQGDTQYF. V usage is TRBV19 and J usage is TRBJ2-3; 10 bases match TRBD1. Per the germline V gene, CDR1 is LNHDA and CDR2 is SQIVND (reference sequence). V was clipped by 10 bases and J by 5 bases; unmatched bases: 9. There are 14 residues in the CDR3.

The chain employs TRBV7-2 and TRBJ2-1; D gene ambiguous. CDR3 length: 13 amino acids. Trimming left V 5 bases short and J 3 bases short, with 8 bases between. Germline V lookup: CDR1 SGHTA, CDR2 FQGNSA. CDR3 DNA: TGTGCCAGCAGCCCGCTAGGCTACAATGAGCAGTTCTTC. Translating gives CASSPLGYNEQFF.

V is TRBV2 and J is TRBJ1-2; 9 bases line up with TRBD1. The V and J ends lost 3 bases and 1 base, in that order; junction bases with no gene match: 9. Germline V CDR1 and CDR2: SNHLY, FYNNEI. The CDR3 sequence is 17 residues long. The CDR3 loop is CASSEPGQGPINYGYTF. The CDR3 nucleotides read TGTGCCAGCAGTGAGCCGGGACAGGGCCCCATTAACTATGGCTACACCTTC. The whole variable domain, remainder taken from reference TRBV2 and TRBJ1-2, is EPEVTQTPSHQVTQMGQEVILRCVPISNHLYFYWYRQILGQKVEFLVSFYNNEISEKSEIFDDQFSVERPDGSNFTLKIRSTKLEDSAMYFCASSEPGQGPINYGYTFGSGTRLTVV.

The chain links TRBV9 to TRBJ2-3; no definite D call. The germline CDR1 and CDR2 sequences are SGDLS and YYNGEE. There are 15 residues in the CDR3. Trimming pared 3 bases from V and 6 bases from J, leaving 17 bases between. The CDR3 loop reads CASSDPRLESDTQYF. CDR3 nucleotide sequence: TGTGCCAGCAGCGACCCCAGGCTAGAATCGGATACGCAGTATTTT.

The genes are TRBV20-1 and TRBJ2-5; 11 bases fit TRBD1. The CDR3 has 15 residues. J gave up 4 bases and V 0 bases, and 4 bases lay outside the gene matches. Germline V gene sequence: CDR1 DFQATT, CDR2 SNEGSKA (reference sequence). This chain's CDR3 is CSAREWTGGRETQYF. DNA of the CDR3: TGCAGTGCTAGAGAATGGACAGGGGGCAGAGAGACCCAGTACTTC.

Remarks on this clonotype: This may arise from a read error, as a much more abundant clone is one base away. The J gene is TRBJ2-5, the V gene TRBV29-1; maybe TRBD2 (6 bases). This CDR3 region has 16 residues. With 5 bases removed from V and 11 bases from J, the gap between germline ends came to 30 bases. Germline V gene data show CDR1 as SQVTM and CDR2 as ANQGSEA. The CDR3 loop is CSVYPSARKDHNEQYF. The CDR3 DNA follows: TGCAGCGTTTACCCTAGCGCCCGAAAGGACCACAATGAGCAGTACTTC.

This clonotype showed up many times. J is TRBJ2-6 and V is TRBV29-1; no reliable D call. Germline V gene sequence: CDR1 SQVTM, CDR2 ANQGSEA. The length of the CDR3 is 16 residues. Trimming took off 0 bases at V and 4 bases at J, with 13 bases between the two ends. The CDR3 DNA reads TGCAGCGTTGAAGATTGGAGCCCGACAGGGGCCAACGTCCTGACTTTC. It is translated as CSVEDWSPTGANVLTF.

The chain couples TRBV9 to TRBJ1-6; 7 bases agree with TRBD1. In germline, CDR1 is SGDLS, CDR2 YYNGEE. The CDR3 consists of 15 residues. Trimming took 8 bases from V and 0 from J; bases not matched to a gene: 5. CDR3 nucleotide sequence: TGTGCCAGACAGGGGACGAGCTCCTATAATTCACCCCTCCACTTT. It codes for CARQGTSSYNSPLHF.

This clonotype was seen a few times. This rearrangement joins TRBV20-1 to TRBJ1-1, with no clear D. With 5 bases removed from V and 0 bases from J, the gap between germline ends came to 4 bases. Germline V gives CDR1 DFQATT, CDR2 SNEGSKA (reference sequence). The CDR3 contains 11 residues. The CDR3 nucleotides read TGCAGTGCTGTAATGAACACTGAAGCTTTCTTT. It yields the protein CSAVMNTEAFF.

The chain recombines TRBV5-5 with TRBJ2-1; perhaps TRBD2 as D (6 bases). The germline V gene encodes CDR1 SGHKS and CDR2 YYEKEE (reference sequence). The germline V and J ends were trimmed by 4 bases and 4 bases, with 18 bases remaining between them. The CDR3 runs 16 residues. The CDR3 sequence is CASSVVGSEPYNEQFF. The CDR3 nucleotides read TGTGCCAGCAGCGTGGTCGGGAGTGAACCGTACAATGAGCAGTTCTTC.

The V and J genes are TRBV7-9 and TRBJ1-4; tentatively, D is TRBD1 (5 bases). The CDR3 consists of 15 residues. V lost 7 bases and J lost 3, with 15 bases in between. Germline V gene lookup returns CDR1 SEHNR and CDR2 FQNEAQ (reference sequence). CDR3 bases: TGTGCCAGCAATATATTCGGGGCCTCTAATGAAAAACTGTTTTTT. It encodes CASNIFGASNEKLFF.

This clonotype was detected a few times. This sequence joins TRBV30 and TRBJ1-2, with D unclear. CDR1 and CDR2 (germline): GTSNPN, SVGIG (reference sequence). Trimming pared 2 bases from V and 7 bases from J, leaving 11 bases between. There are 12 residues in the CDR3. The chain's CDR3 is CAWSLITGGYTF. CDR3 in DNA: TGTGCCTGGAGTCTTATCACTGGTGGCTACACCTTC.

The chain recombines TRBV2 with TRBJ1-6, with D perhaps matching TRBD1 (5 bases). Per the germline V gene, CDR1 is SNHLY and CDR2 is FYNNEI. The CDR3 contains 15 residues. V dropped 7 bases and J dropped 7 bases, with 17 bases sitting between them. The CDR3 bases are TGTGCCAGCATCCTGGGGTATGGGACCAATTCACCCCTCCACTTT. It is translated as CASILGYGTNSPLHF.

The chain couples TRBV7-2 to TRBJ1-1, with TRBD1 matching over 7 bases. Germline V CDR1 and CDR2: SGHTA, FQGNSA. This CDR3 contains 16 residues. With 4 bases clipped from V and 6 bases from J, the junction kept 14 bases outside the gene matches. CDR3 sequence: CASSSIRQGGTAEAFF. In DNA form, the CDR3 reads TGTGCCAGCAGCTCGATCCGACAGGGTGGGACCGCTGAAGCTTTCTTT.